These T cell receptor beta chains were read from a single sample in a study of OX40 agonist ivuxolimab in advanced cancers. Assay used: immunoSEQ multiplex PCR; TCRdb lists only in-frame clones, some missing. The data hold about 69,000 clones, with 85% to 90% observed a single time. The sample in question was CD4+ or CD8+ T cells sorted from blood, obtained in a trial of the OX40 agonist ivuxolimab. These receptors all come from an adult with an advanced solid tumor such as melanoma, head and neck, liver or kidney cancer. Each CDR3 is given with its conserved first and last residue. The D gene is left open where the match is weak. Expanded clones are given a class, and other clones once, few, many or no size at all.

D gene,V gene,J gene,clone size,CDR3 protein,CDR3 DNA
NA,TRBV5-1,TRBJ2-5,NA,CASSLGAAKETQYF,TGCGCCAGCAGCCTGGGGGCAGCTAAAGAGACCCAGTACTTC
NA,TRBV4-2,TRBJ2-3,NA,CASGVPSTDTQYF,TGTGCCAGCGGGGTCCCTAGCACAGATACGCAGTATTTT
TRBD2,TRBV5-1,TRBJ2-7,NA,CASRLTSGDSYEQYF,TGCGCCAGCAGGCTGACTAGCGGGGATTCCTACGAGCAGTACTTC
NA,TRBV18,TRBJ2-1,NA,CASSPTLTSNEQFF,TGTGCCAGCTCACCTACCCTAACTAGCAATGAGCAGTTCTTC
NA,TRBV7-3,TRBJ1-3,NA,CASSLLGTVSGNTIYF,TGTGCCAGCAGCTTGCTGGGGACGGTCTCTGGAAACACCATATATTTT
NA,TRBV7-9,TRBJ1-4,NA,CASSTYREGEKLFF,TGTGCCAGCAGCACCTACAGGGAGGGTGAAAAACTGTTTTTT
NA,TRBV2,TRBJ1-2,NA,CASSPGKTYGYTF,TGTGCCAGCAGCCCTGGGAAGACTTATGGCTACACCTTC
NA,TRBV11-2,TRBJ2-1,NA,CASSSTRPTGYNEQFF,TGTGCCAGCAGCTCCACCAGGCCGACTGGTTACAATGAGCAGTTCTTC
TRBD2,TRBV5-4,TRBJ2-2,NA,CASSFLSGSGRTGELFF,TGTGCCAGCAGCTTTCTTAGCGGGAGTGGGCGCACCGGGGAGCTGTTTTTT
NA,TRBV15,TRBJ1-2,NA,CATSRDRGYGYTF,TGTGCCACCAGCAGAGATAGGGGCTATGGCTACACCTTC
NA,TRBV27,TRBJ2-3,NA,CASSSQPRYTQYF,TGTGCCAGCAGTAGTCAGCCGCGGTATACGCAGTATTTT
TRBD1,TRBV5-1,TRBJ1-5,NA,CASSPGTGDQPQHF,TGCGCCAGCAGCCCCGGTACAGGGGATCAGCCCCAGCATTTT
NA,TRBV11-2,TRBJ2-5,NA,CASSRSRSAETQYF,TGTGCCAGCAGCCGAAGTCGGAGCGCAGAGACCCAGTACTTC
TRBD2,TRBV5-6,TRBJ2-2,NA,CASSPGTSGTGELFF,TGTGCCAGCAGCCCCGGGACTAGCGGGACCGGGGAGCTGTTTTTT
NA,TRBV7-2,TRBJ1-1,NA,CASSFWGESTEAFF,TGTGCCAGCAGCTTTTGGGGGGAGAGCACTGAAGCTTTCTTT
NA,TRBV15,TRBJ2-1,NA,CATSWGGTNPNNEQFF,TGTGCCACCAGCTGGGGGGGGACAAACCCGAACAATGAGCAGTTCTTC
TRBD2,TRBV28,TRBJ2-3,NA,CASSRPGGGSDTQYF,TGTGCCAGCAGCAGACCGGGAGGGGGATCAGATACGCAGTATTTT
NA,TRBV5-1,TRBJ2-7,NA,CASSLDYEQYF,TGCGCCAGCAGCTTGGACTACGAGCAGTACTTC
TRBD1,TRBV5-1,TRBJ2-3,once,CASSQGAPTDTQYF,TGCGCCAGCAGCCAGGGGGCGCCGACAGATACGCAGTATTTT
NA,TRBV28,TRBJ1-4,NA,CASSLSEGVATNEKLFF,TGTGCCAGCAGTTTATCTGAGGGGGTTGCAACTAATGAAAAACTGTTTTTT
NA,TRBV21-1,TRBJ2-1,NA,CASSPTWRAGKHNEQFF,TGTGCCAGCAGCCCAACGTGGCGGGCGGGCAAGCACAATGAGCAGTTCTTC
NA,TRBV15,TRBJ2-1,NA,CATSRVLRTEVYEQFF,TGTGCCACCAGCAGAGTTTTGAGGACAGAAGTCTATGAGCAGTTCTTC
NA,TRBV13,TRBJ2-1,NA,CASSLGAAGSSYNEQFF,TGTGCCAGCAGCTTAGGGGCCGCCGGTAGCTCCTACAATGAGCAGTTCTTC
NA,TRBV21-1,TRBJ2-7,few,CANKSGFVSYEQYF,TGTGCCAACAAGAGTGGGTTCGTCTCCTACGAGCAGTACTTC
NA,TRBV2,TRBJ2-5,NA,CASSRRQVGETQYF,TGTGCCAGCAGCAGGAGGCAGGTGGGAGAGACCCAGTACTTC
NA,TRBV21-1,TRBJ1-5,NA,CASSKRPINQPQHF,TGTGCCAGCAGCAAACGGCCAATAAATCAGCCCCAGCATTTT
NA,TRBV19,TRBJ1-4,NA,CASSTVTLSYEKLFF,TGTGCCAGTAGTACCGTCACCCTCAGTTATGAAAAACTGTTTTTT
NA,TRBV4-2,TRBJ2-7,NA,CASSSGLSYEQYF,TGTGCCAGCAGCTCTGGGTTATCCTACGAGCAGTACTTC
NA,TRBV20-1,TRBJ2-3,NA,CSAREDTQYF,TGCAGTGCTCGAGAAGATACGCAGTATTTT
TRBD1,TRBV7-9,TRBJ2-5,NA,CASSFGQGPQETQYF,TGTGCCAGCAGCTTCGGACAGGGGCCGCAAGAGACCCAGTACTTC
NA,TRBV5-1,TRBJ2-5,NA,CASSLGGQNQETQYF,TGCGCCAGCAGCTTGGGGGGACAAAATCAAGAGACCCAGTACTTC
TRBD2,TRBV7-3,TRBJ2-3,NA,CASSVGLVPDTQYF,TGTGCCAGCAGCGTAGGACTAGTCCCAGATACGCAGTATTTT
NA,TRBV7-2,TRBJ2-5,NA,CASSHKGRPQETQYF,TGTGCCAGCAGCCATAAAGGGCGGCCCCAAGAGACCCAGTACTTC
NA,TRBV5-1,TRBJ2-1,NA,CASSLAANEQFF,TGCGCCAGCAGCTTGGCCGCCAATGAGCAGTTCTTC
NA,TRBV9,TRBJ1-3,NA,CASSVVEGNTIYF,TGTGCCAGCAGCGTAGTAGAGGGAAACACCATATATTTT